These 18 T cell receptor beta chains were sequenced from one sample in a study of blood T cell repertoires in COVID-19. Using immunoSEQ multiplex PCR, the repertoire was profiled, and TCRdb retains in-frame clones only, with some absent. This sample yields about 120,000 clones, of which roughly four fifths are seen a single time; less than 9% belongs to the top ten. Sequenced sample: peripheral blood. Source of these receptors: a man between 65 and 85 years old with active or convalescent COVID-19.

This chain connects TRBV19 to TRBJ1-1; TRBD1 might be the D (5 bases). Germline V gene lookup returns CDR1 LNHDA and CDR2 SQIVND (reference sequence). CDR3 length: 11 residues. The V gene lost 6 bases and the J gene lost 8 bases, with 10 bases spanning the gap. CDR3 sequence (DNA): TGTGCCAGTAGCTGGGGCAGGGAAGCTTTCTTT. Translated, it gives CASSWGREAFF.

The chain employs TRBV3-1 (or the pseudogene TRBV3-2) and TRBJ2-7; the match to TRBD2 covers 9 bases. Germline lookup yields CDR1 LGHDT and CDR2 YNNKEL (reference sequence). With 8 bases clipped from V and 7 bases from J, the junction kept 6 bases outside the gene matches. The CDR3 consists of 12 residues. CDR3 bases: TGTGCCAGCGGGGTTAGCGGGGGAGAGCAGTACTTC. It translates to CASGVSGGEQYF.

The chain employs TRBV27 and TRBJ2-3; 8 nucleotides line up with TRBD1. V gave up 6 bases and J gave up 3 bases; unmatched junction bases: 8. Germline CDR1 is MNHEY and CDR2 is SMNVEV (reference sequence). This CDR3 has 15 residues. The CDR3 reads CASSQGAQRTDTQYF. The CDR3 nucleotides are TGTGCCAGCAGCCAGGGGGCCCAGAGGACAGATACGCAGTATTTT.

CDR3 in amino acids: CAWSEPGTGNQPQHF. The CDR3 DNA follows: TGTGCCTGGAGTGAACCCGGGACAGGGAATCAGCCCCAGCATTTT. The genes are TRBV30 and TRBJ1-5, with 9 bases identical to TRBD1. CDR3 length: 15 residues. V was pared by 1 base and J by 4 bases, with 5 bases of the junction left unmatched. CDR1 and CDR2 (germline): GTSNPN, SVGIG (reference sequence).

This clone has just one count. V gene TRBV24-1 combines with J gene TRBJ1-5; D not resolved. This CDR3 has 15 amino acids. Deletions cut 3 bases from V and 0 bases from J, with 8 bases between. Germline V gives CDR1 KGHDR, CDR2 SFDVKD. CDR3 nucleotide sequence: TGTGCCACCAGTGATGCACAGCATAGCAATCAGCCCCAGCATTTT. Translating gives CATSDAQHSNQPQHF.

CDR3 loop: CASSIDRAEAFF. CDR3 DNA: TGTGCCAGTAGTATAGATCGAGCTGAAGCTTTCTTT. The rearrangement joins TRBV19 to TRBJ1-1; D not certain. This CDR3 comprises 12 residues. Trimming took off 0 bases at V and 6 bases at J, with 5 bases between the two ends. Germline V CDR1 and CDR2: LNHDA, SQIVND (reference sequence). Filled out from reference TRBV19 and TRBJ1-1, the complete variable domain reads DGGITQSPKYLFRKEGQNVTLSCEQNLNHDAMYWYRQDPGQGLRLIYYSQIVNDFQKGDIAEGYSVSREKKESFPLTVTSAQKNPTAFYLCASSIDRAEAFFGQGTRLTVV.

Concerning this clone itself: At one boundary the junction diverges from the germline segment, which might be a read error. The rearrangement links TRBV6-2 or TRBV6-3 to TRBJ1-2; 7 bases map to TRBD1. Looked up from germline, CDR1 is MNHEY and CDR2 is SVGEGT. This CDR3 is built from 10 residues. CDR3 amino acids: CASSQGTAHF. Here the CDR3 DNA reads TGTGCCAGCAGTCAAGGGACAGCGCACTTC.

The rearrangement uses TRBV12-3 or TRBV12-4 and TRBJ2-1, with D perhaps TRBD2 (6 bases). This CDR3 comprises 12 residues. Trimming took off 6 bases at V and 9 bases at J, with 12 bases between the two ends. CDR3: CASRGGIGEQFF. As DNA, the CDR3 is TGTGCCAGCAGGGGCGGGATCGGTGAGCAGTTCTTC.

This chain links TRBV19 with TRBJ1-6; D remains ambiguous. V lost 5 bases, J lost 8 bases, and 10 bases lay in between. In germline, CDR1 is LNHDA, CDR2 SQIVND (reference sequence). The CDR3 runs to 13 residues. The CDR3 nucleotides are TGTGCCAGTAGTTCAGGTGGCGATTCACCCCTCCACTTT. Translating gives CASSSGGDSPLHF.

The chain combines TRBV15 with TRBJ2-2; the D is unclear. The CDR3 is 12 amino acids. V was clipped by 1 base and J by 6 bases, with 3 bases between them. Germline CDR1 and CDR2: LNHNV and YYDKDF (reference sequence). The CDR3 loop reads CATSRVSGELFF. CDR3 coding DNA: TGTGCCACCAGCAGAGTATCCGGGGAGCTGTTTTTT.

V is TRBV4-1 and J is TRBJ1-1; possibly TRBD1 for D (6 bases). The CDR3 totals 16 residues. Germline V lookup: CDR1 MGHRA, CDR2 YSYEKL. Trimming took off 1 base at V and 6 bases at J, with 18 bases between the two ends. The CDR3 DNA reads as TGCGCCAGCAGCCAAGCCCCTGGACAGAGCAGGTCTGAAGCTTTCTTT. This codes for CASSQAPGQSRSEAFF.

This chain uses TRBV6-5 with TRBJ1-5; no clear D. CDR1 is MNHEY, CDR2 SVGAGI, per germline. Trimming took off 8 bases at V and 0 bases at J, with 14 bases between the two ends. The length of the CDR3 is 15 residues. CDR3 nucleotides: TGTGCCAGCTTTGGTCCCAGGAATAGCAATCAGCCCCAGCATTTT. As protein: CASFGPRNSNQPQHF.

The rearrangement uses TRBV11-2 and TRBJ1-5; possibly TRBD1 for D (5 bases). Trimming took off 1 base at V and 5 bases at J, with 12 bases between the two ends. The germline V gene has CDR1 SGHAT and CDR2 FQNNGV. CDR3 size: 15 residues. This chain's CDR3 is CASSLASGPHQPQHF. CDR3 nucleotides: TGTGCCAGCAGCTTAGCTTCAGGGCCCCATCAGCCCCAGCATTTT.

The chain uses TRBV5-1 and TRBJ2-5, with 14 bases fitting TRBD2. Germline-derived CDR1 and CDR2 are SGHRS and YFSETQ. V lost 4 bases to trimming and J lost 4 bases; unmatched junction nucleotides: 9. The CDR3 is 17 residues long. The chain's CDR3 is CASSKGTSGGRGETQYF. CDR3 bases: TGCGCCAGCAGCAAGGGGACTAGCGGGGGCCGAGGAGAGACCCAGTACTTC.

The genes are TRBV7-2 and TRBJ1-1, with D possibly being TRBD1 (5 bases). V shed 5 bases and J shed 6 bases, with 13 bases lying between them. This CDR3 region has 13 residues. The germline V gene encodes CDR1 SGHTA and CDR2 FQGNSA. In DNA, the CDR3 is TGTGCCAGCAGCCCTGGGGCAAACGCTGAAGCTTTCTTT. Its translation: CASSPGANAEAFF.

The chain recombines TRBV20-1 with TRBJ2-7; TRBD2 aligns across 14 bases. V shed 3 bases, J shed 8 bases, and the junction held 6 bases outside the gene matches. CDR3 length equals 14 residues. CDR1 DFQATT and CDR2 SNEGSKA come from the germline V gene (reference sequence). In DNA, the CDR3 is TGCAGTGCTAGTCCGACTAGCGGGGGGGCCCAGCAGTACTTC. This codes for CSASPTSGGAQQYF.

The V gene is TRBV30, the J gene TRBJ1-6; D may be TRBD1 (5 bases). The CDR3 loop spans 17 amino acids. The germline gives CDR1 GTSNPN, CDR2 SVGIG (reference sequence). Trimming cost V 0 bases and J 3 bases, with 15 bases left between them. The CDR3 DNA reads TGTGCCTGGAGTGTTCCAGGGAATGCCGGCTATAATTCACCCCTCCACTTT. It yields the protein CAWSVPGNAGYNSPLHF.

J is TRBJ2-2 and V is TRBV5-1; 7 nucleotides match TRBD1. The CDR3 sequence is 14 residues long. V dropped 4 bases and J dropped 7; count of bases not matched to a gene: 7. In germline, CDR1 is SGHRS, CDR2 YFSETQ. CDR3 nucleotide sequence: TGCGCCAGCAGCCCATCAGGGGGACACGGGGAGCTGTTTTTT. Translated: CASSPSGGHGELFF.